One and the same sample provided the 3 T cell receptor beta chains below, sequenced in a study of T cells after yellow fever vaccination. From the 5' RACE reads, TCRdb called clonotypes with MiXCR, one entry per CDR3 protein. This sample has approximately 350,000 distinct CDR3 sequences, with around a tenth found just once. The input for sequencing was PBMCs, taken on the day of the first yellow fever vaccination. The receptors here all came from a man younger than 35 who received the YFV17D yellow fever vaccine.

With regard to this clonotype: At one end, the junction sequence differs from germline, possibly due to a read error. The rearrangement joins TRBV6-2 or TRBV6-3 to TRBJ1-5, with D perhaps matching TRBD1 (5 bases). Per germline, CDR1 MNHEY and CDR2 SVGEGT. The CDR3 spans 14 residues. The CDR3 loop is CDSSPQGGNQPQHF. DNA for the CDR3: TGTGACAGCAGTCCTCAGGGTGGGAATCAGCCCCAGCATTTT.

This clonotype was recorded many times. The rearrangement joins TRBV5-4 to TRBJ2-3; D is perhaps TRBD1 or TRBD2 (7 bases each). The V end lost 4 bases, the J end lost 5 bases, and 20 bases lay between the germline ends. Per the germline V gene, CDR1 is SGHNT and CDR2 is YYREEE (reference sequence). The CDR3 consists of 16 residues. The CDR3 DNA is TGTGCCAGCAGCCAAGGTGGGAGGGGGCACGGAGATACGCAGTATTTT. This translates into CASSQGGRGHGDTQYF. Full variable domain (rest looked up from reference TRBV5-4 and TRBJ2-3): ETGVTQSPTHLIKTRGQQVTLRCSSQSGHNTVSWYQQALGQGPQFIFQYYREEENGRGNFPPRFSGLQFPNYSSELNVNALELDDSALYLCASSQGGRGHGDTQYFGPGTRLTVL.

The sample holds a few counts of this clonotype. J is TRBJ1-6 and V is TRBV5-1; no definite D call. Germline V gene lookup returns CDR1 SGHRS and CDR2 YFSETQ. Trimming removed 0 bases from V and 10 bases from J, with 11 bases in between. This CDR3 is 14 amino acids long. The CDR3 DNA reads TGCGCCAGCAGCTTGGATGGATCCAACTCACCCCTCCACTTT. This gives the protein CASSLDGSNSPLHF.